This T cell receptor (beta chain) was profiled in a study of read filtering for tumor transcriptome and immune sequencing. Regarding the study as a whole: Sorted CD138-negative bone marrow cells were not purified T cells.

Trimming cost V 5 bases and J 0 bases, with 13 bases left between them. CDR1 is MNHNS and CDR2 is SASEGT in the germline V gene. CDR3 size: 15 residues. From approximately 430 ng of RNA, a library with molecular barcoded alpha/delta and beta/gamma adaptors was made. TCRdb processed the reads anew with MiXCR; each CDR3 protein has one entry. This repertoire shows approximately 140,000 distinct CDR3 sequences, about 13% found once; its top ten account for 8.4%. This clonotype has a handful of counts. What it binds is unknown. This sequence may be a read error, since a much larger clone differs from it by one base.

The chain links TRBV6-1 to TRBJ1-1; D remains unclear. The sequence was obtained from a donor at least 40 years old with multiple myeloma. Sequencing used a population of CD138-negative cells sorted from bone marrow. The CDR3 region is CASSHSENMNTEAFF. CDR3 sequence (DNA): TGTGCCAGCAGTCACTCTGAGAACATGAACACTGAAGCTTTCTTT.